This T cell receptor (beta chain) was recorded in a study of T cells in Graves' hyperthyroidism and ophthalmopathy. The CDR3 regions of TCR beta were amplified from RNA transcripts. TCR CDR3 regions were first amplified by RT-PCR with HTBI primers. TCRdb reanalysed the multiplex PCR reads using MiXCR and keeps one entry per CDR3 protein. The sample comprises fewer than 250,000 distinct CDR3 sequences, about 24% of which are singletons, and roughly 40% rests with the top ten. Trimming left V 3 bases short and J 5 bases short, with 17 bases between. The CDR3 covers 15 residues. Per germline, CDR1 SGDLS and CDR2 YYNGEE. Findings and caveats of the study: Most thyroid clonotypes with frequency above 0.001 were detected in blood. Progression to ophthalmopathy was predicted a median of 6.5 months early.

This clonotype was counted many times. Its antigen is not identified. Exclusion criteria comprised uncontrolled infection, other autoimmune disease, pregnancy or lactation. Orbital computed tomography and thyroid ultrasound, together with serum TRAb and thyroxine and clinical symptoms, were used for diagnoses. The sample consisted of blood. The V gene is TRBV9, the J gene TRBJ1-2, with D tentatively TRBD1 (5 bases). This clonotype originated in a woman in her thirties or forties with Graves' ophthalmopathy. CDR3: CASSAGDVRAYGYTF. CDR3 nucleotide sequence: TGTGCCAGCAGCGCTGGGGACGTAAGAGCATATGGCTACACCTTC.